The present T cell receptor beta chain was sequenced within a study of quantifying T cell responses using KT2 cells. Study as a whole: TCR alpha and beta constant-region primers primed reverse transcription of RNA. Study-wide findings and caveats: KT2 sequence counts showed saturation when very many KT2 cells were spiked in.

A single-stranded UMI oligo with SP2 sequence was ligated to cDNA 3' ends. The first PCR ran 4 to 5 cycles with an equimolar RC1.1 and RC1.2 beta primer mix. Each CDR3 protein gets one entry after TCRdb re-called the UMI-ligation and nested PCR reads with MiXCR. Of around 56,000 distinct CDR3 sequences in the sample, 9% to 15% are singletons; the top ten hold roughly 10%. This clonotype appeared a few times. Its antigen is undetermined. The sample is PBMC spiked with counted cells of clone KT2. Different KT2-to-PBMC ratios were created with a constant PBMC count. The CDR3 is 14 amino acids. V dropped 6 bases and J dropped 2 bases, with 13 bases sitting between them. Germline-derived CDR1 and CDR2 are MNHEY and SVGEGT.

This TCR came from a human donor. The chain carries TRBV6-2 or TRBV6-3 and TRBJ1-1; D unclear. Sequenced input: PBMCs spiked with cells of the T cell clone KT2. DNA of the CDR3: TGTGCCAGCAGACACGACCAGGTCAACACTGAAGCTTTCTTT. Translating it yields CASRHDQVNTEAFF.